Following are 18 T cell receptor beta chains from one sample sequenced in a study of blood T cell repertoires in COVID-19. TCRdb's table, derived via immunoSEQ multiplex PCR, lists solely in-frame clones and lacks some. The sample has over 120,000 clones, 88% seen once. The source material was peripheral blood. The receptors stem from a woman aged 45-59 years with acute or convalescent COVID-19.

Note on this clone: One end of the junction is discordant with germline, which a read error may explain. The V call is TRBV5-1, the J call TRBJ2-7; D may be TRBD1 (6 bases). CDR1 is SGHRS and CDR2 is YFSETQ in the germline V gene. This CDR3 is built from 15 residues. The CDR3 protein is CASTLYGDIQDEQYF. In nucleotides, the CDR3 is TGCGCCAGCACCTTGTATGGGGACATTCAGGACGAGCAGTACTTC.

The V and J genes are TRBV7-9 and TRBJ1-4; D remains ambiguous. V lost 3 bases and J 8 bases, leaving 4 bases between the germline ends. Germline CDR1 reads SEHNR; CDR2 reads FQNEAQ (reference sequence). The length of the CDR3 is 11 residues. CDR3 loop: CASSFGEKLFF. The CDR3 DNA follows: TGTGCCAGCAGCTTCGGGGAAAAACTGTTTTTT.

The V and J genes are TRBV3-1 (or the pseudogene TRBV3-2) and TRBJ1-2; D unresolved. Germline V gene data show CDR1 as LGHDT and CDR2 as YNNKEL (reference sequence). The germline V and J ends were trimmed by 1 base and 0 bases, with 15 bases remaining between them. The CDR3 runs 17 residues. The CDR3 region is CASSQGAPTSANYGYTF. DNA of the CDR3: TGTGCCAGCAGCCAAGGGGCACCGACCTCAGCTAACTATGGCTACACCTTC.

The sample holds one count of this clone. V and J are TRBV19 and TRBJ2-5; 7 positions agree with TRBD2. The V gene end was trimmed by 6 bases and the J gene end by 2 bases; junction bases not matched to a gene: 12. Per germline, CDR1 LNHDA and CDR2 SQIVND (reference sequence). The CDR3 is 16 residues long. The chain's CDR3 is CASRTSGGSWQETQYF. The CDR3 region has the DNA TGTGCCAGTAGGACTTCAGGCGGGAGTTGGCAAGAGACCCAGTACTTC.

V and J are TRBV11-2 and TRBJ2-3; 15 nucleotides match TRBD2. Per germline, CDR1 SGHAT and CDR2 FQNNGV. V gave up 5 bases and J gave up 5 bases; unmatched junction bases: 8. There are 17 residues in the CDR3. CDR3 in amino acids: CASSPRTSGGAGDTQYF. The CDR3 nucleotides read TGTGCCAGCAGCCCCCGGACTAGCGGGGGGGCCGGAGATACGCAGTATTTT.

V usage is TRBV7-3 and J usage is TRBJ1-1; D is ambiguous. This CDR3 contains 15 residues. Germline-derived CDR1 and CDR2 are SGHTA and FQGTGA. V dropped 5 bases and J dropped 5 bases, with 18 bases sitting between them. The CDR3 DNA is TGTGCCAGCAGCCCCGGTGGGCCGGGAAAGACTGAAGCTTTCTTT. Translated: CASSPGGPGKTEAFF.

The CDR3 DNA follows: TGCGCCAGCAGCTTGCATACGGGGGAGCAGTACTTC. It is translated as CASSLHTGEQYF. V and J are TRBV5-1 and TRBJ2-7; D is possibly TRBD2 (5 bases). This CDR3 has 12 residues. V was shortened by 1 base and J by 7 bases, with 9 bases between the two germline ends. Germline CDR1 is SGHRS and CDR2 is YFSETQ.

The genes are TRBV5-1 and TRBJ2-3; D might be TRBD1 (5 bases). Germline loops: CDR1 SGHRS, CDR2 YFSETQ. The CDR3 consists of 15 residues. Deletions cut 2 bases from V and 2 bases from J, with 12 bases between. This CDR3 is CASSFDSPHTDTQYF. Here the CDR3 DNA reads TGCGCCAGCAGCTTTGACAGTCCTCACACAGATACGCAGTATTTT.

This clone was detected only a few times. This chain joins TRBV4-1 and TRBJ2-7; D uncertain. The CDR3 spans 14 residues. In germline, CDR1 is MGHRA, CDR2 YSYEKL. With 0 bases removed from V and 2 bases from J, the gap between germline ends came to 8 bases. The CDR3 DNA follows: TGCGCCAGCAGCCAAGATCTACAGCCCTACGAGCAGTACTTC. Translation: CASSQDLQPYEQYF.

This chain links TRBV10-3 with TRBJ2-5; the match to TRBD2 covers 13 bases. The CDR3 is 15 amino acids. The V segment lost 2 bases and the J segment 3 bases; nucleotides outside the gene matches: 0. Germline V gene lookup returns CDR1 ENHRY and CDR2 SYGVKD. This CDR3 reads CAISEGTSGKETQYF. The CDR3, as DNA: TGTGCCATCAGTGAGGGGACTAGCGGGAAAGAGACCCAGTACTTC.

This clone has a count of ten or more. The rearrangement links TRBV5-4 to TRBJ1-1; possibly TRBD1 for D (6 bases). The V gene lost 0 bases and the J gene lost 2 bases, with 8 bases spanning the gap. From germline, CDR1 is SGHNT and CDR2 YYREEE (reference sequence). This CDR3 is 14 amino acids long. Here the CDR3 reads CASSLGQANTEAFF. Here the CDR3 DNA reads TGTGCCAGCAGCTTGGGACAGGCTAACACTGAAGCTTTCTTT.

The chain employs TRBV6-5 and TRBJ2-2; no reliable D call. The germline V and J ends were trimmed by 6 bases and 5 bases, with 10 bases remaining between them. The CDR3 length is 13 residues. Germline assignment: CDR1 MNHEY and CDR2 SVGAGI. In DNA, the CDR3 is TGTGCCAGCAGCGTGATAGAAACCGGGGAGCTGTTTTTT. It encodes CASSVIETGELFF.

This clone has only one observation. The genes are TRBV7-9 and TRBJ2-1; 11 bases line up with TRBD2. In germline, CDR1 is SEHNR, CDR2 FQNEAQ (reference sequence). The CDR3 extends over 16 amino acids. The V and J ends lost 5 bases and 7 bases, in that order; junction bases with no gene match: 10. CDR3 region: CASSPSGLAVENEQFF. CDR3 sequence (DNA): TGTGCCAGCAGCCCATCGGGACTAGCGGTTGAAAATGAGCAGTTCTTC.

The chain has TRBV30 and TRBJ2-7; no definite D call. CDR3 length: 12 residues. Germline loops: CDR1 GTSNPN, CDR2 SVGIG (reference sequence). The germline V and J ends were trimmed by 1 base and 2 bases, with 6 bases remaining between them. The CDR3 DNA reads TGTGCCTGGAGTGCTGAGACCTACGAGCAGTACTTC. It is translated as CAWSAETYEQYF.

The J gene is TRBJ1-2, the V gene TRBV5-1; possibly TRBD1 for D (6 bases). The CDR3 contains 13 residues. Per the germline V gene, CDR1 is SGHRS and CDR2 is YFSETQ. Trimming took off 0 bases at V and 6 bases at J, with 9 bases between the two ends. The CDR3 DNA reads TGCGCCAGCAGCTTGGACAGGGAAAATGGCTACACCTTC. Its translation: CASSLDRENGYTF.

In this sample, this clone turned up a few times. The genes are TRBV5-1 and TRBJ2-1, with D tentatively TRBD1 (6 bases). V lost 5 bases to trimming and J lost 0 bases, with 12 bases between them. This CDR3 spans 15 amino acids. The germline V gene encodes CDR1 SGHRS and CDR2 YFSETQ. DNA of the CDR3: TGCGCCAGCAGAGGGGGAGTGAACTCCTACAATGAGCAGTTCTTC. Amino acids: CASRGGVNSYNEQFF.

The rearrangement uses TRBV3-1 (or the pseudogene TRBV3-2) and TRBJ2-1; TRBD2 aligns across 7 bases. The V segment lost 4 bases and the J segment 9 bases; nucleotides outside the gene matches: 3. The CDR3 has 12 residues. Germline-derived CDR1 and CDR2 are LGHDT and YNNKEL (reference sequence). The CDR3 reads CASSPAGTEQFF. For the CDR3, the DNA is TGTGCCAGCAGCCCAGCGGGGACTGAGCAGTTCTTC.

Here the CDR3 reads CASDSGGGLYLSSYNEQFF. DNA for the CDR3: TGTGCCAGCGACTCGGGCGGGGGCCTCTACTTGAGCTCCTACAATGAGCAGTTCTTC. V and J are TRBV3-1 (or the pseudogene TRBV3-2) and TRBJ2-1; D is perhaps TRBD2 (7 bases). Deletions cut 8 bases from V and 0 bases from J, with 26 bases between. The V gene's germline CDR1 is LGHDT and CDR2 YNNKEL (reference sequence). This CDR3 spans 19 amino acids.